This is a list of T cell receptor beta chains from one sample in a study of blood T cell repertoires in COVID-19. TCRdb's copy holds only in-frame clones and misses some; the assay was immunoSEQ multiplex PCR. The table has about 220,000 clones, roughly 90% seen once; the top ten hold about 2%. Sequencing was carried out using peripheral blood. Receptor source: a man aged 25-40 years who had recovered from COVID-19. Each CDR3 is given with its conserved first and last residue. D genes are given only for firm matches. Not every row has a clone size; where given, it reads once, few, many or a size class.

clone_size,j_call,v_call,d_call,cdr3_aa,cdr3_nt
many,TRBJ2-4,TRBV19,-,CASTPVGTLNIQYF,TGTGCCAGTACCCCCGTGGGCACCTTAAACATTCAGTACTTC
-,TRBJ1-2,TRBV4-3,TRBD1,CASSQTGQGSYGYTF,TGCGCCAGCAGCCAAACGGGACAGGGATCTTATGGCTACACCTTC
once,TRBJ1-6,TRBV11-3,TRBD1,CASSLIGTVPNSPLHF,TGTGCCAGCAGCCTGATCGGGACAGTTCCGAATTCACCCCTCCACTTT
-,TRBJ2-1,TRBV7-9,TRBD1,CASSDRDSERNEQFF,TGTGCCAGCAGCGACCGGGACAGTGAACGGAATGAGCAGTTCTTC
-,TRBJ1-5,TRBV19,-,CASSGGVGNQPQHF,TGTGCCAGTAGTGGCGGGGTGGGCAATCAGCCCCAGCATTTT
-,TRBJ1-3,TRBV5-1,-,CASSPVGTTGNTIYF,TGCGCCAGCAGCCCGGTGGGGACAACTGGAAACACCATATATTTT
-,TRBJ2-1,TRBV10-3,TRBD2,CAIGRLAGGVNEQFF,TGTGCCATCGGCAGACTAGCGGGGGGTGTAAATGAGCAGTTCTTC
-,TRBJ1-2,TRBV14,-,CASSQQDDYGYTF,TGTGCCAGCAGCCAACAGGATGATTATGGCTACACCTTC
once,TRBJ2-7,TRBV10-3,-,CAISDLDSYEQYF,TGTGCCATCAGTGATCTGGACAGCTACGAGCAGTACTTC
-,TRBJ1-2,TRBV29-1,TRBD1,CSVVGQAHYGYTF,TGCAGCGTTGTAGGACAGGCACACTATGGCTACACCTTC
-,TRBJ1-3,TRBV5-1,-,CASSWASTGSGNTIYF,TGCGCCAGCAGCTGGGCATCGACAGGTTCTGGAAACACCATATATTTT
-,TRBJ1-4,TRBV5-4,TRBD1,CASSPTGGSNEKLFF,TGTGCCAGCAGCCCTACAGGGGGGTCTAATGAAAAACTGTTTTTT
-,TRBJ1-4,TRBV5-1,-,CASSLLNEKLFF,TGCGCCAGCAGCTTACTTAATGAAAAACTGTTTTTT
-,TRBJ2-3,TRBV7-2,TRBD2,CASSSSTRRGARGTQYF,TGTGCCAGCAGCTCATCGACGCGGCGGGGGGCCCGGGGTACGCAGTATTTT
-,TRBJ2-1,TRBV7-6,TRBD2,CASSLESSGGGEQFF,TGTGCCAGCAGCTTAGAATCTAGCGGGGGGGGTGAGCAGTTCTTC
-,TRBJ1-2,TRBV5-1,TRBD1,CASSAPEGQGHYGYTF,TGCGCCAGCAGCGCGCCAGAGGGACAGGGACACTATGGCTACACCTTC
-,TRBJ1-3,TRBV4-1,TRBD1,CASSLTGDSGNTIYF,TGCGCCAGCAGCCTCACAGGGGACTCTGGAAACACCATATATTTT
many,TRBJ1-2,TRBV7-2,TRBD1,CASRGPGQGGSYTF,TGTGCCAGCAGAGGTCCGGGACAGGGGGGGAGCTACACCTTC
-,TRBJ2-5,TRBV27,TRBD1,CASSLLGDRGPQETQYF,TGTGCCAGCAGTTTATTGGGGGACAGGGGACCGCAAGAGACCCAGTACTTC
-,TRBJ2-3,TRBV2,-,CASSYTDTQYF,TGTGCCAGCAGCTATACAGATACGCAGTATTTT
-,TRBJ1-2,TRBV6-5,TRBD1,CASRRQGSNYGYTF,TGTGCCAGCAGACGACAGGGATCTAACTATGGCTACACCTTC
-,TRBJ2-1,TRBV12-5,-,CASGLATRGSRSYNEQFF,TGTGCTAGTGGTTTGGCAACCCGGGGGTCTCGGTCCTACAATGAGCAGTTCTTC
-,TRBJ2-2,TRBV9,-,CASSVDTSIGTGELFF,TGTGCCAGCAGCGTAGACACTAGCATTGGAACCGGGGAGCTGTTTTTT
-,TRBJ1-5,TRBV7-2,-,CASSFRTGNNQPQHF,TGTGCCAGCAGCTTTCGTACAGGGAACAATCAGCCCCAGCATTTT
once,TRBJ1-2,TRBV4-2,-,CASSQDRGSYGYTF,TGTGCCAGCAGCCAAGACAGGGGATCCTATGGCTACACCTTC
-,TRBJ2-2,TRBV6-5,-,CASSYSTGELFF,TGTGCCAGCAGTTATAGCACCGGGGAGCTGTTTTTT
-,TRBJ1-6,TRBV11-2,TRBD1,CASSNRGDSVNSPLHF,TGTGCCAGCAGTAATAGGGGGGACAGTGTTAATTCACCCCTCCACTTT
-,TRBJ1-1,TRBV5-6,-,CASSQDWDTEAFF,TGTGCCAGCAGCCAGGACTGGGACACTGAAGCTTTCTTT
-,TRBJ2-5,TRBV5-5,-,CASSLRGTQETQYF,TGTGCCAGCAGCTTGCGGGGGACCCAAGAGACCCAGTACTTC
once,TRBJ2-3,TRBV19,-,CASSSPSRGLTDTQYF,TGTGCCAGTAGTAGCCCCTCTAGGGGCCTCACAGATACGCAGTATTTT
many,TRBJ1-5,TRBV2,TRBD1,CASSVDRVGSQPQHF,TGTGCCAGCAGTGTGGACAGGGTGGGTAGTCAGCCCCAGCATTTT
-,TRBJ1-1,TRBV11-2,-,CASSLTLMNTEAFF,TGTGCCAGCAGCTTAACTTTGATGAACACTGAAGCTTTCTTT
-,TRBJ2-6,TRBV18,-,CASSPRGQLGANVLTF,TGTGCCAGCTCACCACGCGGACAGCTTGGGGCCAACGTCCTGACTTTC
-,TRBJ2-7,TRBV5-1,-,CASSLDSPYEQYF,TGCGCCAGCAGCTTGGACAGCCCTTACGAGCAGTACTTC
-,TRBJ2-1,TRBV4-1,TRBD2,CASSQDLGRRGGTLSYNEQFF,TGCGCCAGCAGCCAAGATCTGGGGAGGCGGGGGGGAACCCTCTCCTACAATGAGCAGTTCTTC
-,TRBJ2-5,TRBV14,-,CASSQDFREATQYF,TGTGCCAGCAGCCAAGATTTTAGGGAGGCCACCCAGTACTTC
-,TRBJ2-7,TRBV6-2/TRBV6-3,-,CASSSGFTYEQYF,TGTGCCAGCAGTTCAGGGTTTACCTACGAGCAGTACTTC
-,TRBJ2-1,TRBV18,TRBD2,CASSPPTGGGTNNEQFF,TGTGCCAGCTCACCACCGACTGGCGGGGGGACTAACAATGAGCAGTTCTTC
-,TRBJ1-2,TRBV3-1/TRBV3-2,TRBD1,CASSQDYGTGANGYTF,TGTGCCAGCAGCCAAGATTACGGGACAGGGGCTAATGGCTACACCTTC
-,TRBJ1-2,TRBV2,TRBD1,CASSSGTGDYGYTF,TGTGCCAGCAGCTCTGGGACAGGAGACTATGGCTACACCTTC
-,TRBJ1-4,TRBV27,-,CASSSQGSNEKLFF,TGTGCCAGCAGTTCCCAGGGATCTAATGAAAAACTGTTTTTT
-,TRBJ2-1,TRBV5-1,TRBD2,CASSTGLAGASSYNEQFF,TGCGCCAGCAGCACGGGACTAGCGGGGGCCTCAAGCTACAATGAGCAGTTCTTC
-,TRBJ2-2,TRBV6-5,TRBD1,CATQGQAITGELFF,TGTGCCACCCAGGGACAGGCCATCACCGGGGAGCTGTTTTTT
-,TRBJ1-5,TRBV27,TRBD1,CASSLSVPWGQGNSNQPQHF,TGTGCCAGCAGTTTATCCGTACCGTGGGGACAGGGGAATAGCAATCAGCCCCAGCATTTT
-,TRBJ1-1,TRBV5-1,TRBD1,CASSLVGQGFTEAFF,TGCGCCAGCAGCTTAGTGGGACAGGGGTTTACTGAAGCTTTCTTT
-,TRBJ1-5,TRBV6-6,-,CASSRRGSGRSNQPQHF,TGTGCCAGCAGCCGAAGGGGAAGTGGTAGGAGCAATCAGCCCCAGCATTTT